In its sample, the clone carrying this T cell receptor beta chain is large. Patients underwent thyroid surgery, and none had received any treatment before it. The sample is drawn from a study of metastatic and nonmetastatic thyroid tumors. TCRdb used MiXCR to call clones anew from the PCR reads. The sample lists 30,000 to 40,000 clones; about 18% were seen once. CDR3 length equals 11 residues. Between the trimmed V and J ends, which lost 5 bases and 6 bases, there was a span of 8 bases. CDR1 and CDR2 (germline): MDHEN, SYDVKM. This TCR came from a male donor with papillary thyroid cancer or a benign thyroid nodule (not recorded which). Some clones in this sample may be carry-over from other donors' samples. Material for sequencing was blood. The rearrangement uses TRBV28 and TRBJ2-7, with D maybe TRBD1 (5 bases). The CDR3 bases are TGTGCCAGCAGTCCAGGGTCCGAGCAGTACTTC. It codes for CASSPGSEQYF.